The T cell receptor (beta chain) under discussion was sequenced for a study of shared clonotypes between healthy human individuals (dated by TCRdb to the early 2020s). Turning to the overall study: Three men and two women, aged 18 to 49 years, made up the cohort. For each donor, CD4 naive and CD4 memory were each given three plates, CD8 naive was given two plates, and CD8 memory was given one plate. To estimate repertoire size and how much clonotypes are shared between individuals, the study performed deep sequencing of blood TCR repertoires from roughly five healthy adults. To increase sequencing depth and limit assay-specific biases, TCR repertoire library preparation and sequencing were carried out by different laboratories using diverse techniques. Leukapheresis yielded between about 0.9 and 9.5 billion PBMCs per donor.

The junction shows trimming of 6 bases on V and 1 base on J, plus 11 bases between the germline ends. The germline V gene gives CDR1 as MDHEN and CDR2 as SYDVKM. The CDR3 has 14 amino acids, counting the end cysteine and phenylalanine. Only the CDR3 region is kept as DNA, spanning 42 bases read in frame from base 1. Comment on this clone: Its specific antigen is unknown. Per-nucleotide qualities are absent, and no much larger clonotype sits a single base away. Other nucleotide sequences from this sample produce the same CDR3.

Using the deep immunoSEQ assay, multiplex PCR amplified TCR CDR3 regions from genomic DNA. Genomic DNA extracted from each cell subset was distributed evenly over all wells of several immunoSEQ 96-well plates, and each plate served as one replicate. For sorted subsets, approximately 200 ng of genomic DNA, equivalent to roughly 30,000 T cell genomes, went into each replicate PCR. Purified libraries were measured with a Qubit 3.0 fluorometer, size-checked on a Bioanalyzer 2100, and measured again with the KAPA Library Quantification kit. Each immunoSEQ 96-well plate was sequenced on its own single-read 150-cycle Illumina NextSeq 550 flow cell. Turning to the authors' computational methods: The immunoSEQ output contained only junctional sequences without quality scores, so filtering could not match that applied to full-length reads. To assign V/J genes and CDR3, sequences were annotated using PyIR, a Python wrapper for IgBLAST v1.9, with IMGT germline references. Reads were removed for weak V/J assignments (E-value above 1e-6), missing CDR3, stop codons, out-of-frame junctions, or ambiguous translated residues. V3J clonotypes were defined by identical inferred V gene, J gene, and CDR3 amino acid sequence. To compute the percentage overlap between repertoires, the number of shared unique clonotypes was divided by the size of the smaller repertoire. RTK rarefaction, the Chao1 estimator, and Recon v2.1 estimates of unobserved clonotypes were used to assess repertoire richness. For all TCRbeta clonotypes obtained by the gDNA method from a handful of donors, generation probabilities were computed with OLGA. Not all clones reach the TCRdb copy of this immuneACCESS table, which keeps in-frame sequences only. Checked studies attribute under half of the gap to unresolved V genes and leave the rest unexplained. D and trimming come from the DNA, and the V and J calls and clone size come from that table. Across this sample there are about 1.1 million clones, with around 82% seen only once. Under 0.65% of the sample is in the top ten clones.

Healthy HIV-negative adults with no recently reported acute infections or vaccinations were included as donors. Only Caucasian adults living in Nashville, Tennessee, USA were represented among the donors. Magnetic negative selection was used to enrich CD4+ T cells, after which naive cells were positively selected on CD45RA and the negative fraction became the memory subset. Blood was collected by leukapheresis, and PBMCs were isolated by Ficoll-Histopaque density gradient centrifugation and then cryopreserved in liquid nitrogen vapor phase. Analytical flow cytometry was used to check the purity and quantity of every magnetically sorted T cell population. Genomic DNA was isolated from each sorted fraction and quantified by UV absorbance on a Nanodrop 2000c. The research as a whole found: Only blood was sampled, and tissue TCR repertoires likely differ from those in blood. Higher generation probabilities were observed for clonotypes shared by all four sorted-subset donors than for non-shared clonotypes. Because the study included only a small number of donors, the genetic and exposure-history diversity represented was limited. Rarefaction of sorted-subset datasets indicated incomplete sequencing despite the large sequencing depth. Naive subsets generally had larger estimated clonotype richness than memory subsets did. Based on pairwise subsampling, the degree of clonotype sharing among donors was expected to be affected by sequencing depth. Across four donors, about 5% of naive CD4, around 3.3% of naive CD8, 2% to 2.5% of memory CD4, and approximately 0.4% of memory CD8 clonotypes were shared.

This sequence originates from a man aged 18-30 years in good health. Some clones in this sample may be carry-over from other donors' samples. The rearrangement combines TRBV28 with TRBJ2-3; too little of a D gene remains to name it. Sample: memory CD4+ T cells from PBMCs. Explained via the paper, the cell subset or site label denotes: CD45RA-negative fraction. The CDR3 protein sequence reads: CASSLASRTDTQYF. The DNA sequence reads TGTGCCAGCAGCCTGGCGTCCCGCACAGATACGCAGTATTTT.